Listed below are T cell receptor beta chains from one sample, sequenced in a study of T cells after yellow fever vaccination. TCRdb re-called the 5' RACE reads through MiXCR, storing one row per CDR3 protein. This sample yields 300,000 to 400,000 distinct CDR3 sequences, of which around 12% are seen a single time; approximately 3.3% belongs to the top ten. This sample comprised CD4+ T cells sorted from PBMCs, obtained 15 days after the yellow fever booster vaccination. Receptors were obtained from a man aged 18 to 30 who received the YFV17D yellow fever vaccine. CDR3s include the opening cysteine and the closing phenylalanine or tryptophan. The D gene is left open where the match is weak. The size of a clone is reported for some rows only, either as once, few or many, or as a class for expanded clones.

D gene: TRBD2; J gene: TRBJ2-1; V gene: TRBV29-1; clone size: many; CDR3 protein: CSVRSGARFNNEQFF; CDR3 DNA: TGCAGCGTGCGTAGCGGGGCGCGGTTCAACAATGAGCAGTTCTTC
D gene: TRBD2; J gene: TRBJ2-7; V gene: TRBV20-1; clone size: .; CDR3 protein: CSASGLAGRYEQYF; CDR3 DNA: TGCAGTGCTAGTGGGCTAGCGGGACGTTACGAGCAGTACTTC
D gene: .; J gene: TRBJ2-6; V gene: TRBV6-2/TRBV6-3; clone size: few; CDR3 protein: CASTHGGSGANVLTF; CDR3 DNA: TGTGCCAGCACCCACGGGGGATCTGGGGCCAACGTCCTGACTTTC
D gene: .; J gene: TRBJ1-2; V gene: TRBV30; clone size: few; CDR3 protein: CAWSPLSGYTF; CDR3 DNA: TGTGCCTGGAGTCCTTTAAGTGGCTACACCTTC
D gene: .; J gene: TRBJ2-5; V gene: TRBV7-2; clone size: few; CDR3 protein: CASSLAGHQETQYF; CDR3 DNA: TGTGCCAGCAGCTTAGCCGGCCACCAAGAGACCCAGTACTTC
D gene: .; J gene: TRBJ1-4; V gene: TRBV29-1; clone size: many; CDR3 protein: CSAQVGGGEKLFF; CDR3 DNA: TGCAGCGCTCAAGTTGGCGGGGGTGAAAAACTGTTTTTT
D gene: TRBD1; J gene: TRBJ2-7; V gene: TRBV20-1; clone size: .; CDR3 protein: CSARDLARQGSEQYF; CDR3 DNA: TGCAGTGCTAGAGATCTAGCCCGACAGGGGTCCGAGCAGTACTTC
D gene: .; J gene: TRBJ1-2; V gene: TRBV7-9; clone size: .; CDR3 protein: CASIGSTPITRYTF; CDR3 DNA: TGTGCCAGCATAGGAAGCACTCCTATAACCCGCTACACCTTC
D gene: TRBD2; J gene: TRBJ2-7; V gene: TRBV6-6; clone size: .; CDR3 protein: CASSLSGGEEQYF; CDR3 DNA: TGTGCCAGCAGTTTGAGCGGGGGAGAGGAGCAGTACTTC
D gene: TRBD1; J gene: TRBJ2-5; V gene: TRBV6-5; clone size: .; CDR3 protein: CASSDRGQETQYF; CDR3 DNA: TGTGCCAGCAGTGACAGGGGGCAAGAGACCCAGTACTTC
D gene: .; J gene: TRBJ1-5; V gene: TRBV5-1; clone size: .; CDR3 protein: CASSLSGQDQPQHF; CDR3 DNA: TGCGCCAGCAGCTTGTCGGGGCAGGATCAGCCCCAGCATTTT
D gene: .; J gene: TRBJ2-6; V gene: TRBV5-1; clone size: .; CDR3 protein: CASSNDRPLSTNVLTF; CDR3 DNA: TGCGCCAGCAGCAACGACCGACCTCTGTCTACCAACGTCCTGACTTTC
D gene: .; J gene: TRBJ2-3; V gene: TRBV5-1; clone size: .; CDR3 protein: CASSSRQRVTQYF; CDR3 DNA: TGCGCCAGCAGCTCCCGCCAGCGTGTTACGCAGTATTTT
D gene: TRBD1; J gene: TRBJ1-4; V gene: TRBV29-1; clone size: many; CDR3 protein: CSVEGTGTNEKLFF; CDR3 DNA: TGCAGCGTCGAAGGGACAGGGACTAATGAAAAACTGTTTTTT
D gene: .; J gene: TRBJ2-3; V gene: TRBV9; clone size: few; CDR3 protein: CASSVEGTSTDTQYF; CDR3 DNA: TGTGCCAGCAGCGTAGAGGGGACTAGCACAGATACGCAGTATTTT
D gene: TRBD2; J gene: TRBJ2-4; V gene: TRBV2; clone size: few; CDR3 protein: CASFSGGLENIQYF; CDR3 DNA: TGTGCCAGCTTTAGCGGGGGGCTCGAAAACATTCAGTACTTC
D gene: .; J gene: TRBJ1-2; V gene: TRBV7-9; clone size: few; CDR3 protein: CASSLLGTGYTF; CDR3 DNA: TGTGCCAGCAGCTTATTAGGGACGGGCTACACCTTC
D gene: .; J gene: TRBJ1-1; V gene: TRBV4-3; clone size: many; CDR3 protein: CASSQEIRDSEAFF; CDR3 DNA: TGCGCCAGCAGCCAAGAAATCCGGGACTCCGAAGCTTTCTTT
D gene: .; J gene: TRBJ2-3; V gene: TRBV18; clone size: few; CDR3 protein: CASSPPVFGTDTQYF; CDR3 DNA: TGTGCCAGCTCACCCCCGGTGTTTGGCACAGATACGCAGTATTTT
D gene: .; J gene: TRBJ2-3; V gene: TRBV7-9; clone size: many; CDR3 protein: CASSLQGSDTQYF; CDR3 DNA: TGTGCCAGCAGCTTACAGGGTTCAGATACGCAGTATTTT
D gene: TRBD1; J gene: TRBJ2-7; V gene: TRBV2; clone size: .; CDR3 protein: CASSYRQGDEQYF; CDR3 DNA: TGTGCCAGCAGCTACCGACAGGGCGACGAGCAGTACTTC
D gene: .; J gene: TRBJ1-6; V gene: TRBV6-5; clone size: few; CDR3 protein: CASSQGFSYNSPLHF; CDR3 DNA: TGTGCCAGCAGTCAGGGATTCTCCTATAATTCACCCCTCCACTTT
D gene: .; J gene: TRBJ1-1; V gene: TRBV5-1; clone size: many; CDR3 protein: CASSREGQGRTEAFF; CDR3 DNA: TGCGCCAGCAGCCGGGAGGGGCAGGGGAGGACTGAAGCTTTCTTT
D gene: TRBD1; J gene: TRBJ2-7; V gene: TRBV5-1; clone size: many; CDR3 protein: CASSEDRVNYEQYF; CDR3 DNA: TGCGCCAGCAGCGAGGACAGGGTTAATTACGAGCAGTACTTC
D gene: .; J gene: TRBJ1-2; V gene: TRBV5-1; clone size: .; CDR3 protein: CASSSLPTDSSFYGYTF; CDR3 DNA: TGCGCCAGCAGCTCTCTTCCCACAGACTCCAGTTTCTATGGCTACACCTTC
D gene: .; J gene: TRBJ2-1; V gene: TRBV5-4; clone size: .; CDR3 protein: CASSFFSPDEQFF; CDR3 DNA: TGTGCCAGCAGCTTTTTCTCTCCCGACGAGCAGTTCTTC
D gene: TRBD2; J gene: TRBJ2-3; V gene: TRBV11-2; clone size: .; CDR3 protein: CASSFLAGGGDTQYF; CDR3 DNA: TGTGCCAGCAGCTTTCTAGCGGGGGGGGGTGATACGCAGTATTTT
D gene: TRBD1; J gene: TRBJ2-5; V gene: TRBV20-1; clone size: few; CDR3 protein: CSAWTGGQETQYF; CDR3 DNA: TGCAGTGCTTGGACAGGGGGTCAAGAGACCCAGTACTTC
D gene: .; J gene: TRBJ2-1; V gene: TRBV27; clone size: many; CDR3 protein: CASSLFGLQGNEQFF; CDR3 DNA: TGTGCCAGCAGTTTATTTGGGCTACAAGGGAATGAGCAGTTCTTC
D gene: TRBD1; J gene: TRBJ1-2; V gene: TRBV14; clone size: .; CDR3 protein: CASSPTPGTGHGYTF; CDR3 DNA: TGTGCCAGCAGCCCCACGCCCGGGACAGGGCATGGCTACACCTTC
D gene: .; J gene: TRBJ2-7; V gene: TRBV4-3; clone size: few; CDR3 protein: CASSQLGTSSYEQYF; CDR3 DNA: TGCGCCAGCAGCCAATTAGGGACGAGCTCCTACGAGCAGTACTTC
D gene: .; J gene: TRBJ2-7; V gene: TRBV5-1; clone size: .; CDR3 protein: CASSLDREQYF; CDR3 DNA: TGCGCCAGCAGCTTGGATCGCGAGCAGTACTTC
D gene: .; J gene: TRBJ1-2; V gene: TRBV2; clone size: once; CDR3 protein: CASSEAQGPNYGYTF; CDR3 DNA: TGTGCCAGCAGTGAAGCGCAGGGGCCTAACTATGGCTACACCTTC
D gene: .; J gene: TRBJ1-1; V gene: TRBV23-1; clone size: .; CDR3 protein: CASSRPSGPGTEAFF; CDR3 DNA: TGCGCCAGCAGTCGGCCCTCGGGTCCGGGGACTGAAGCTTTCTTT
D gene: TRBD1; J gene: TRBJ2-3; V gene: TRBV11-2; clone size: few; CDR3 protein: CASSYSGTGGPDTQYF; CDR3 DNA: TGTGCCAGCAGCTACTCCGGGACAGGGGGCCCAGATACGCAGTATTTT